These 30 T cell receptor beta chains originate from one sample sequenced in a study of cytomegalovirus exposure and HLA in healthy donors. This PCR relied on a set of 60 Vbeta primers and 13 Jbeta primers. Measured with immunoSEQ multiplex PCR; TCRdb has only the in-frame clones, and not every one. The table lists approximately 180,000 clones, roughly 74% of them singletons. Sequencing was carried out using PBMCs. The receptor set was obtained from a woman aged 25-40 years in good health and CMV-seronegative.

This rearrangement joins TRBV5-1 to TRBJ2-7, with 13 bases that match TRBD2. V shed 5 bases, J shed 2 bases, and the junction held 4 bases outside the gene matches. Per the germline V gene, CDR1 is SGHRS and CDR2 is YFSETQ. The CDR3 is 15 residues long. The CDR3 coding sequence is TGCGCCAGCAGTCATACTAGCGGGGGGGCCTACGAGCAGTACTTC. Translation: CASSHTSGGAYEQYF.

The V and J genes are TRBV10-3 and TRBJ2-7; D call uncertain. Germline V lookup: CDR1 ENHRY, CDR2 SYGVKD. V lost 2 bases to trimming and J lost 4 bases, with 6 bases between them. The length of the CDR3 is 12 residues. CDR3 nucleotide sequence: TGTGCCATCAGTGAGCTGAGTTACGAGCAGTACTTC. Translating it yields CAISELSYEQYF.

This clone was seen at least ten times. This chain uses TRBV6-1 with TRBJ1-2; 9 positions match TRBD1. The CDR3 sequence is 15 residues long. Unmatched junction bases numbered 7, after V lost 1 base and J lost 7 bases. Germline assignment: CDR1 MNHNS and CDR2 SASEGT. The CDR3 DNA is TGTGCCAGCAGTGAAGGCCCACAGGGGGCTGCTGGCTACACCTTC. It is translated as CASSEGPQGAAGYTF.

This chain uses TRBV30 with TRBJ2-1; the match to TRBD1 covers 7 bases. The CDR3 length is 15 residues. CDR1 GTSNPN and CDR2 SVGIG come from the germline V gene (reference sequence). Unmatched junction bases numbered 2, after V lost 0 bases and J lost 0 bases. CDR3 amino acids: CAWSVRQGSYNEQFF. The CDR3 DNA reads as TGTGCCTGGAGTGTACGACAGGGCTCCTACAATGAGCAGTTCTTC.

The CDR3 DNA sequence: TGTGCCAGCAGCTTGTTCAGGGACACTGAAGCTTTCTTT. It specifies CASSLFRDTEAFF. This chain uses TRBV7-6 with TRBJ1-1; D possibly corresponds to TRBD1 (5 bases). Germline V gene sequence: CDR1 SGHVS, CDR2 FNYEAQ. This CDR3 has 13 residues. V dropped 3 bases and J dropped 3 bases, with 8 bases sitting between them.

V is TRBV29-1 and J is TRBJ2-1; possible D gene TRBD1, 5 bases. With 5 bases removed from V and 2 bases from J, the gap between germline ends came to 13 bases. The CDR3 covers 14 residues. Germline CDR1 and CDR2: SQVTM and ANQGSEA. The CDR3 spells CSVTIGETYNEQFF. CDR3 sequence (DNA): TGCAGCGTTACGATAGGGGAAACCTACAATGAGCAGTTCTTC.

This clone was counted a few times. The V call is TRBV15, the J call TRBJ2-3, with D maybe TRBD1 (6 bases). Deletions cut 2 bases from V and 4 bases from J, with 10 bases between. This CDR3 comprises 14 residues. Per germline, CDR1 LNHNV and CDR2 YYDKDF (reference sequence). The CDR3: CATSRSRQADTQYF. DNA of the CDR3: TGTGCCACCAGCAGATCAAGACAGGCAGATACGCAGTATTTT.

This clone was counted a few times. Other nucleotide sequences in the sample specify the same CDR3. The chain uses TRBV19 and TRBJ2-7, with D possibly being TRBD1 (5 bases). The CDR3 runs 12 residues. Trimming shortened V by 1 base and J by 5 bases, and 6 bases separated the two germline ends. CDR1 and CDR2 (germline): LNHDA, SQIVND (reference sequence). CDR3 sequence: CASSIGGNEQYF. DNA of the CDR3: TGTGCCAGTAGTATAGGGGGCAACGAGCAGTACTTC.

This sequence joins TRBV4-3 and TRBJ2-7, with 11 bases lining up with TRBD1. The J segment lost 4 bases and the V segment lost 4 bases, leaving 6 bases of the junction unmatched. In germline, CDR1 is LGHNA, CDR2 YSLEER. CDR3 length: 15 amino acids. CDR3 in DNA: TGCGCCAGCAGCCGGGACAGGGGGTGGGGATACGAGCAGTACTTC. Protein product: CASSRDRGWGYEQYF.

The rearrangement links TRBV9 to TRBJ2-7; a possible D gene is TRBD1 (6 bases). The V end lost 0 bases, the J end lost 3 bases, and 13 bases lay between the germline ends. Germline loops: CDR1 SGDLS, CDR2 YYNGEE. CDR3 size: 15 residues. CDR3 DNA sequence: TGTGCCAGCAGCGTAGGGGGGCAGGGGATCTACGAGCAGTACTTC. Protein: CASSVGGQGIYEQYF.

The V call is TRBV13, the J call TRBJ2-2; weak D call: TRBD1 (6 bases). In germline, CDR1 is PRHDT, CDR2 FYEKMQ (reference sequence). The CDR3 has 14 residues. Trimming pared 1 base from V and 5 bases from J, leaving 8 bases between. Here the CDR3 DNA reads TGTGCCAGCAGCTTAGAAGGGGGAACCGGGGAGCTGTTTTTT. Amino acid sequence: CASSLEGGTGELFF. Supplemented by reference TRBV13 and TRBJ2-2, the full variable domain reads AAGVIQSPRHLIKEKRETATLKCYPIPRHDTVYWYQQGPGQDPQFLISFYEKMQSDKGSIPDRFSAQQFSDYHSELNMSSLELGDSALYFCASSLEGGTGELFFGEGSRLTVL.

This clone was found once. V is TRBV5-1 and J is TRBJ2-3; 9 bases agree with TRBD2. This CDR3 spans 14 amino acids. Trimming at V came to 2 bases and at J to 5 bases, leaving 3 bases not matched to a gene. Germline V gene data show CDR1 as SGHRS and CDR2 as YFSETQ. CDR3 sequence reads: CASSFSGRQDTQYF. The DNA of the CDR3 is TGCGCCAGCAGCTTTAGCGGGAGACAAGATACGCAGTATTTT.

In its sample, this clone was seen once. The rearrangement joins TRBV18 to TRBJ2-7; the match to TRBD1 covers 12 bases. CDR3 size: 18 residues. The germline V gene has CDR1 KGHSH and CDR2 LQKENI. The trim removed 4 bases at V and 2 bases at J, leaving 12 bases unmatched. The CDR3 DNA is TGTGCCAGCTCACTGTCAGTCCACGGGACAGGGGGCACCTACGAGCAGTACTTC. Translated, it gives CASSLSVHGTGGTYEQYF. Drawing the rest from reference TRBV18 and TRBJ2-7, the complete variable domain is NAGVMQNPRHLVRRRGQEARLRCSPMKGHSHVYWYRQLPEEGLKFMVYLQKENIIDESGMPKERFSAEFPKEGPSILRIQQVVRGDSAAYFCASSLSVHGTGGTYEQYFGPGTRLTVT.

J is TRBJ1-2 and V is TRBV4-2, with D perhaps TRBD1 (6 bases). CDR1 and CDR2 from the germline V gene are LGHNA and YNFKEQ. The CDR3 is 17 amino acids. Trimming took 0 bases from V and 6 from J, leaving 20 bases between them. The CDR3 coding sequence is TGTGCCAGCAGCCAAGATATCGCGGGCAGGGGAGCGAATGGCTACACCTTC. Encoded protein: CASSQDIAGRGANGYTF.

J is TRBJ2-3 and V is TRBV7-7, with 10 bases fitting TRBD1. From germline, CDR1 is SSHAT and CDR2 FNYEAQ (reference sequence). This CDR3 is 16 amino acids long. J gave up 5 bases and V 5 bases, and 10 bases lay outside the gene matches. Here the CDR3 DNA reads TGTGCCAGCAGCCCTGGCCTGGGACAGGGGCAAGATACGCAGTATTTT. Its translation is CASSPGLGQGQDTQYF.

This clone was recorded once. V usage is TRBV18 and J usage is TRBJ1-1; maybe TRBD1 (5 bases). CDR3 length equals 12 residues. Deletions cut 0 bases from V and 14 bases from J, with 13 bases between. Per the germline V gene, CDR1 is KGHSH and CDR2 is LQKENI. CDR3 DNA: TGTGCCAGCTCACCACCTGGGGCCCTAGGGTTCTTT. It translates to CASSPPGALGFF. Filled out from reference TRBV18 and TRBJ1-1, the complete variable domain reads NAGVMQNPRHLVRRRGQEARLRCSPMKGHSHVYWYRQLPEEGLKFMVYLQKENIIDESGMPKERFSAEFPKEGPSILRIQQVVRGDSAAYFCASSPPGALGFFGQGTRLTVV.

This clone has a handful of counts. The V and J genes are TRBV7-2 and TRBJ1-1; D call uncertain. The germline gives CDR1 SGHTA, CDR2 FQGNSA. CDR3 length: 15 amino acids. The V gene lost 10 bases and the J gene lost 7 bases, with 25 bases spanning the gap. Written as DNA, the CDR3 is TGTGCCACCCTGCCCCGGGGTAGTGTGGGGAGTGAAGCTTTCTTT. This codes for CATLPRGSVGSEAFF.

The V gene is TRBV2, the J gene TRBJ2-3; possible D gene TRBD2, 6 bases. This CDR3 contains 14 residues. Germline CDR1 and CDR2: SNHLY and FYNNEI. V was pared by 4 bases and J by 1 base, with 9 bases between. The CDR3 DNA follows: TGTGCCAGCAGTGGAACTAGCCGCACAGATACGCAGTATTTT. Amino acids: CASSGTSRTDTQYF.

The chain employs TRBV28 and TRBJ1-5; weak D call: TRBD1 (5 bases). Deletions cut 6 bases from V and 3 bases from J, with 12 bases between. The CDR3 sequence is 14 residues long. Germline-derived CDR1 and CDR2 are MDHEN and SYDVKM. The CDR3 spells CASRSRQYNQPQHF. The CDR3 coding sequence is TGTGCCAGCAGATCAAGACAGTACAATCAGCCCCAGCATTTT.

The CDR3 region is CSAAGTGGSYEQYF. The CDR3 bases are TGCAGCGCCGCCGGGACAGGGGGCTCCTACGAGCAGTACTTC. The V call is TRBV29-1, the J call TRBJ2-7; the match to TRBD1 covers 11 bases. V lost 7 bases and J lost 0; bases outside the gene matches: 5. Germline CDR1 SQVTM, CDR2 ANQGSEA. The length of the CDR3 is 14 residues.

The chain carries TRBV5-1 and TRBJ1-6; 8 nucleotides align to TRBD1. The germline V gene encodes CDR1 SGHRS and CDR2 YFSETQ. The CDR3 covers 14 residues. The V segment lost 4 bases and the J segment 9 bases; nucleotides outside the gene matches: 6. The CDR3 region has the DNA TGCGCCAGCAGCGAGACAGGGGTGCGTTCACCCCTCCACTTT. It specifies CASSETGVRSPLHF.

This chain connects TRBV4-2 to TRBJ1-2, with D unclear. Between the trimmed V and J ends, which lost 3 bases and 2 bases, there was a span of 7 bases. Germline V gives CDR1 LGHNA, CDR2 YNFKEQ. CDR3 length: 13 residues. Written as DNA, the CDR3 is TGTGCCAGCAGCCATGGTAGAAACTATGGCTACACCTTC. Translated, it gives CASSHGRNYGYTF.

The rearrangement links TRBV11-2 to TRBJ1-3, with no clear D. V lost 9 bases and J lost 4, with 16 bases in between. Germline V CDR1 and CDR2: SGHAT, FQNNGV. This CDR3 contains 14 residues. The CDR3 sequence: CASCIQASGNTIYF. CDR3 DNA: TGTGCCAGTTGCATTCAGGCTTCGGGAAACACCATATATTTT.

The gene calls are TRBV2 and TRBJ1-2; D call uncertain. Looked up from germline, CDR1 is SNHLY and CDR2 is FYNNEI. This CDR3 has 14 residues. V lost 1 base and J 5 bases, leaving 11 bases between the germline ends. CDR3 residues: CASSEGEARYGYTF. As DNA, the CDR3 is TGTGCCAGCAGTGAAGGTGAAGCCAGGTATGGCTACACCTTC.

The chain combines TRBV10-3 with TRBJ1-5, with TRBD1 matching over 9 bases. V lost 3 bases, J lost 6 bases, and 6 bases stayed unmatched. This CDR3 comprises 15 residues. Germline assignment: CDR1 ENHRY and CDR2 SYGVKD. The CDR3 protein is CAISDHGTGFQPQHF. CDR3 DNA: TGTGCCATCAGTGACCACGGGACAGGGTTTCAGCCCCAGCATTTT.

Concerning this clone itself: At one end the junction does not follow the germline gene, possibly because of a read error. V usage is TRBV19 and J usage is TRBJ2-1; 8 bases fit TRBD2. Per the germline V gene, CDR1 is LNHDA and CDR2 is SQIVND (reference sequence). The CDR3 runs to 13 residues. CDR3 bases: TGTGCCAGTAGCGGGGGGGCCTATAATGAGCAGTTCTTC. It is translated as CASSGGAYNEQFF.

The chain couples TRBV4-1 to TRBJ1-4; no definite D call. Per germline, CDR1 MGHRA and CDR2 YSYEKL. V gave up 6 bases and J gave up 0 bases, with 8 bases separating them. This CDR3 has 14 residues. The CDR3 is CASSIIATNEKLFF. The CDR3 DNA sequence: TGCGCCAGCAGTATTATCGCAACTAATGAAAAACTGTTTTTT.

This clone was recorded only once. V and J are TRBV5-1 and TRBJ2-2, with 8 bases lining up with TRBD1. The germline V gene has CDR1 SGHRS and CDR2 YFSETQ. V shed 4 bases and J 6 bases; nucleotides not matched to a gene: 14. The CDR3 is made up of 17 amino acids. CDR3 loop: CASSPESGQAPSGELFF. Written as DNA, the CDR3 is TGCGCCAGCAGCCCGGAGTCGGGACAGGCCCCGTCCGGGGAGCTGTTTTTT. Based on the CDR3 plus reference TRBV5-1 and TRBJ2-2, the full variable domain is KAGVTQTPRYLIKTRGQQVTLSCSPISGHRSVSWYQQTPGQGLQFLFEYFSETQRNKGNFPGRFSGRQFSNSRSEMNVSTLELGDSALYLCASSPESGQAPSGELFFGEGSRLTVL.

The chain is built from TRBV6-5 and TRBJ2-1, with 8 nucleotides matching TRBD1. Looked up from germline, CDR1 is MNHEY and CDR2 is SVGAGI. Germline trimming cut 6 bases from V and 6 bases from J; bases unmatched to any gene: 10. The CDR3 contains 15 residues. The CDR3 sequence: CASRPGQGFVNEQFF. The DNA for the CDR3 is TGTGCCAGCAGACCAGGACAGGGATTTGTCAATGAGCAGTTCTTC.

The chain combines TRBV7-3 with TRBJ2-6; tentative D call: TRBD2 (5 bases). V gave up 3 bases and J gave up 0 bases, with 9 bases separating them. The length of the CDR3 is 16 residues. From germline, CDR1 is SGHTA and CDR2 FQGTGA. CDR3 sequence (DNA): TGTGCCAGCAGCTTGGCGGGTACCTCTGGGGCCAACGTCCTGACTTTC. Its translation is CASSLAGTSGANVLTF.